This T cell receptor (beta chain) was found in a study of control samples from healthy donors and cancer patients (dated by TCRdb to about 2020). Looking up the germline V gene yields CDR1 SGHRS and CDR2 YFSETQ. Spanning cysteine to phenylalanine, the CDR3 consists of 13 amino acids. Of the read, only the CDR3 DNA is kept; its 39 bases are in frame from base 1. V and J are truncated by 4 bases and 4 bases respectively, leaving an intervening sequence of 9 bases. Preparation of the library involved the immunoSEQ multiplex PCR assay. TCRdb took this table from immuneACCESS and kept in-frame rearrangements with V and J called. Such tables lack part of the clones; where checked against another copy, unresolved V genes explain under half of the gap, and the rest is unexplained. Across this sample there are around 170,000 clones, with approximately 92% seen only once. The top ten hold just over 1.4% of the sample.

On this clone itself: Its antigen target is currently unknown. Base qualities were left out, and no much larger clone turns up one base away.

The sample was blood. The source of this sequence is a man under 40 in good health. In this chain, TRBV5-1 is recombined with TRBJ2-1, with the D gene uncertain. The CDR3 here reads CASSPQAYNEQFF. The base sequence is TGCGCCAGCAGCCCCCAGGCGTACAATGAGCAGTTCTTC.